This T cell receptor beta chain was obtained from a study of control samples from healthy donors and cancer patients. Generated by immunoSEQ multiplex PCR, the TCRdb table keeps only in-frame clones and is missing some. The data show tens of thousands of clones, with approximately 87% seen just once and about 13% held by the top ten. Trimming took 2 bases from V and 8 from J; bases not matched to a gene: 6. This CDR3 contains 13 residues. Germline CDR1 reads SGHRS; CDR2 reads YFSETQ. Sequencing was carried out using PBMCs. This TCR came from a woman in her sixties with lung cancer. This chain uses TRBV5-1 with TRBJ1-2; 7 positions agree with TRBD1. DNA for the CDR3: TGCGCCAGCAGCTTACAGGGGCATGGGGGCTACACCTTC. Translation gives CASSLQGHGGYTF.